This entry describes one TCR beta chain. Which antigen it targets is not known. Base qualities are not at hand, and no much larger clone is one base apart. This record comes from a study of cytomegalovirus exposure and HLA in healthy donors (dated by TCRdb to the late 2010s). Describing the broader study: An earlier analysis of approximately 640 of the donors reported more than 250 Gb of sequence data and around 110 million unique TCR beta sequences from roughly 200 million T cells. An early release covering just under 650 HLA-typed donors comprised about 320 gigabases of sequencing data and 85 million to 100 million unique TCR sequences. Of the roughly 400 genotyped donors, around 81% fell in the genetic ancestry cluster associated with self-reported Caucasian donors. The study aimed to test whether cataloging public T cell receptors could reveal signatures of past pathogen exposure. Using immunosequencing, the study profiled T cell repertoires from around 680 subjects and related those repertoires to cytomegalovirus serostatus. In addition to the first cohort of 666 subjects, a separate validation cohort of approximately 130 different subjects was used. High-throughput TCR immunosequencing, statistical association of individual TCRs with disease status, and machine learning were combined to predict cytomegalovirus infection status. To study patterns of TCR occurrence, a later analysis re-analyzed previously published TCR beta repertoires from around 670 donors and added high-resolution HLA genotyping. In the later analysis, no new phenotypic data were used to find candidate immune exposures; instead, reliance was placed on TCR beta sequences and their occurrence across donors. In an earlier analysis of 500 to 650 of the donors, high-throughput TCR beta sequencing was used to judge whether each TCR beta V gene segment behaved as functional or pseudogenic. Donor age, sex, ethnicity and CMV serostatus were collected together with the repertoire data. A later genetic analysis used genome-wide SNP genotypes for about 60% of the roughly 700 donors, treating that subset as a discovery cohort. All discovery cohort repertoires had been generated on a single sequencing platform. Class I and class II HLA loci were covered by the typing at four-digit resolution. The number of typed donors differed by locus: roughly 620-630 for A, B, C, DRB1 and DQB1; 522 for DQA1; 606 for DPA1; and roughly 470 for DPB1. Roughly five DR-DQ haplotypes were handled as single units for association and clustering because linkage in the cohort was strong. Across 398 genotyped donors of the cohort, an average of approximately 220,000 unique TCR beta nucleotide sequences per donor were sequenced, and around 20% of those sequences were non-productive.

Study-level results and caveats: The study gave a list of around 170 TCR beta chains associated with cytomegalovirus. Specific HLA alleles were associated with 18,000 or so TCR beta sequences at a false discovery rate of 0.05 in a later analysis. Most TCR sequences were seen in very few donors, while some public TCRs were found in many individuals. The authors suggested that the approach could potentially be generalized to other disease states and immunological phenotypes. The sequencing pipeline was judged likely to have produced a cluster of highly shared sequence variants as a technical artifact. According to a later analysis, TCR association rates differed among HLA loci, with DRB1 alleles showing the most associated TCRs and HLA-C alleles showing the fewest. Three of the identified cytomegalovirus-associated TCR beta chains were confirmed in vitro to be specific for cytomegalovirus antigens. Roughly uniform sequencing depth across donors was assumed in presence/absence analyses, although this assumption may not hold. According to a later analysis, parvovirus B19, influenza, CMV and Epstein-Barr virus appeared linked to several top co-occurrence clusters. This cohort had only TCR beta chains sequenced, and the lack of alpha or paired-chain data limited which features could be detected. Linkage disequilibrium might explain the correlated functional status among segregating V segments, but an unknown experimental factor could not be ruled out. The earlier analysis of 587 of the donors excluded some 16 rarely observed V segments, including chromosome 9 orphons, because counts were too low. An association between a missense DCLRE1C variant and V-gene and J-gene trimming of TCR beta chains was found in a later genetic analysis and replicated in an independent cohort. A later analysis found that most CMV-associated TCR beta chains appeared HLA-restricted, with HLA associations seemingly driven largely by CMV exposure. Because HLA typing was missing for some donors at each locus, association tests included only the typed subset. In both the original and validation cohorts, the classifier was reported to diagnose cytomegalovirus status with high specificity and sensitivity. A further reported finding was that TCR beta sequences accurately predicted the HLA-A and HLA-B alleles for most subjects in the first cohort. In a later analysis, HLA-associated TCR beta chains were found to be more clonally expanded and to have lower generation probabilities than equally common non-associated chains. CMV serostatus was the only immune exposure information available for the cohort. In an earlier analysis of 587 of the donors, most TCR beta V segments were observed in productive rearrangements about 90% or about 30% of the time, broadly matching IMGT annotations. Because the 87-base-pair reads could not distinguish some IMGT-functional V segments, including TRBV6-2 and TRBV6-3, those segments were excluded. Assigning TCR associations to individual alleles was difficult when HLA alleles, especially DR and DQ, strongly co-occurred. In a later genetic analysis, fewer N-insertions in productive TCRs were reported among donors in an Asian-associated ancestry cluster than the roughly 710-donor mean.

Library preparation employed the immunoSEQ multiplex PCR assay. The multiplex PCR relied on a mix of 60 forward primers for TCR Vbeta segments and 13 reverse primers for TCR Jbeta segments. A multiplex PCR assay on genomic DNA amplified the CDR3 region of rearranged TCR beta genes. Amplified TCR beta libraries were sequenced as 87-base-pair reads on the Illumina HiSeq System. As for the authors' bioinformatics: A later analysis counted approximately 74 million unique TCR beta chains across the 550 to 750 repertoires, and roughly 11 million of these chains were shared by at least two donors. Raw reads were error-corrected and collapsed into unique sequences by a nearest-neighbor algorithm in which closely related sequences were merged to remove PCR and sequencing errors. V, D and J gene segments were assigned by aligning CDR3 sequences to IMGT reference sequences. For a sequence to be retained, a match of at least six nucleotides to both a V gene segment and a J gene segment was required. A rearrangement was called productive if the CDR3 had no stop codons and remained in frame with V and J, and every other rearrangement was called non-productive. Following IMGT convention, CDR3 was defined as the stretch from the second conserved V-encoded cysteine to the conserved J-encoded phenylalanine. The earlier analysis of more than 450 of the donors excluded sequences that lacked an unambiguous match to a single V gene segment. An earlier analysis of several hundred of the donors called V segments functional above 56.7% productive rearrangements and segregating when the between-donor standard deviation exceeded 5%. A statistical classification framework was built for diagnosing cytomegalovirus status from the catalog of TCR beta chain sequences. A later analysis assigned V and J genes by comparing TCR nucleotide sequences with IMGT/GENE-DB human TR gene sequences. A later analysis assigned CDR3 sequences and most-parsimonious VDJ recombination scenarios with the TCRdist pipeline. A later analysis defined each TCR beta chain by its CDR3 amino acid sequence plus V-gene family, and excluded reads lacking a unique V-gene family. A later analysis removed 500 to 600 highly shared, low-generation-probability nucleotide sequences to deal with suspected cross-contamination and a sequencing artifact. For each public chain, a later analysis derived a clonal expansion index from normalized ranks of inferred template counts within each repertoire. In a later analysis, generation probabilities were computed with a VDJ recombination model fitted to out-of-frame rearrangements, and the resulting probabilities were checked against IGoR. A later analysis scored TCR-TCR, TCR-HLA and TCR-CMV co-occurrence with hypergeometric tests, applying a repertoire-size bias correction to TCR pairs. False discovery rates were estimated in a later analysis by permuting HLA or CMV assignments 20 times. In a later analysis, co-occurring TCRs were grouped using DBSCAN, and TCRdist sequence similarity was added for clustering within HLA-allele-positive subsets. Repertoires with fewer than 30,000 or more than 120,000 public chains were left out of co-occurrence clustering, as were five repertoires with anomalous nucleotide sharing. Not all clones reach the TCRdb copy of this immuneACCESS table, which keeps in-frame sequences only. Checked studies attribute under half of the gap to unresolved V genes and leave the rest unexplained. That table furnishes V, J and clone size, whereas the DNA furnished D and trimming. This sample has about 200,000 clones in its table, and around 83% of those were observed once. The ten largest clones add up to 1.4% of the sample.

The cohort comprised 666 healthy bone marrow donors. All cohort members were sampled while nominally healthy, although unrecorded immune exposures were likely present. The donor tested CMV seronegative, placing the donor among the 350 to 400 seronegative members of the cohort. Every donor gave a peripheral blood sample, and the peripheral blood mononuclear cells from that sample were used for TCR beta sequencing. Genomic DNA extraction from the blood cell samples was performed with the Qiagen DNeasy Blood Extraction Kit. CDR1 MDHEN and CDR2 SYDVKM are derived from the germline V gene. V drops 2 bases and J drops 8 bases, leaving 10 bases in between. The CDR3 has 12 amino acids, counting the end cysteine and phenylalanine. Only the CDR3 part of the read is kept: 36 bases, read in frame from the first base.

The receptor chain draws on TRBV28 and TRBJ2-7, with the D gene not confidently named. The sequencing sample was made of PBMCs. The sequence came from a girl aged 10 to 17 in good health and CMV-seronegative. Here the CDR3 is given as CASSLAAPQQYF. The DNA sequence follows: TGTGCCAGCAGTTTAGCGGCCCCGCAGCAGTACTTC.